This T cell receptor (beta chain) was obtained from a study of T cells after yellow fever vaccination. Concerning this clonotype itself: Antigen specificity is unknown.

CDR3 length: 14 amino acids. Germline lookup yields CDR1 SGHRS and CDR2 YFSETQ. J lost 8 bases, V lost 3 bases, and 9 bases had no gene match. A process of 5'RACE template switching, which added a universal primer site and UMIs, was used to make TCR cDNA. TCRdb recomputed calls from the 5' RACE reads with MiXCR, one row per CDR3 protein. The data contain more than 350,000 distinct CDR3 sequences, 11% of them singletons. Study results and limitations: There was a possibility that FACS-sorted repertoires contained abundant clonotypes contaminating from the bulk population.

The sequence came from a man aged 18 to 35 who received the YFV17D yellow fever vaccine. The sequenced sample was PBMCs, obtained on the day of the first yellow fever vaccination. This rearrangement joins TRBV5-1 to TRBJ1-2; 8 bases agree with TRBD1. CDR3 coding DNA: TGCGCCAGCAGCTACCCGGACAGGGTCGGAGGCTACACCTTC. As protein: CASSYPDRVGGYTF.